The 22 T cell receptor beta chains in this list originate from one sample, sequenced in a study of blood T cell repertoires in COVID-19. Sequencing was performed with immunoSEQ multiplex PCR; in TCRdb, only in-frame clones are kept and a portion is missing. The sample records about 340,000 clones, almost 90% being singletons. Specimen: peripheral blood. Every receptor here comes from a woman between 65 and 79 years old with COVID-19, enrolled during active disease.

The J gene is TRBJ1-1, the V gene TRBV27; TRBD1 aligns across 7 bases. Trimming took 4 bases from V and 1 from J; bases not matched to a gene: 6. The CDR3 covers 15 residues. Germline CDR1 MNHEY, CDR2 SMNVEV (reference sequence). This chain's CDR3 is CASSYIRDRNTEAFF. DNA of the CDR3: TGTGCCAGCAGTTACATTCGGGACAGGAACACTGAAGCTTTCTTT.

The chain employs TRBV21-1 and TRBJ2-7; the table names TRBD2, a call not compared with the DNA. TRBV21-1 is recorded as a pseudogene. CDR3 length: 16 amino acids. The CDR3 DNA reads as TGTGCCAGCAGCAAAGCGCGGGAGCGCCAAGGCAACGAGCAGTACTTC. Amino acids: CASSKARERQGNEQYF.

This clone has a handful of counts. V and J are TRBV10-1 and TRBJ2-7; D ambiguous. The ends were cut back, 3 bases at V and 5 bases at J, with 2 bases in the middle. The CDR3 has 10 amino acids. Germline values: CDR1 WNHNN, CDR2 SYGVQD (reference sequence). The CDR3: CASSDNEQYF. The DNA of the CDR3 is TGCGCCAGCAGTGATAACGAGCAGTACTTC.

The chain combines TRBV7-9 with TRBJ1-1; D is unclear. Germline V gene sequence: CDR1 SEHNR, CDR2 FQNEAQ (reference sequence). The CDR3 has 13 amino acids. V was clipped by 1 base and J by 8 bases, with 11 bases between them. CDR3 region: CASSLDISLEAFF. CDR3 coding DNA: TGTGCCAGCAGCTTAGATATTAGCTTGGAAGCTTTCTTT.

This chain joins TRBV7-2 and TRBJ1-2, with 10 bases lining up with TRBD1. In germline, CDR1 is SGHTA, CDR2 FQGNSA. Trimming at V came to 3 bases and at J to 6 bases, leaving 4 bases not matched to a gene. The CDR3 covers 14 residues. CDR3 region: CASSLTGGQDGYTF. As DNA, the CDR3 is TGTGCCAGCAGCTTGACAGGGGGCCAGGATGGCTACACCTTC.

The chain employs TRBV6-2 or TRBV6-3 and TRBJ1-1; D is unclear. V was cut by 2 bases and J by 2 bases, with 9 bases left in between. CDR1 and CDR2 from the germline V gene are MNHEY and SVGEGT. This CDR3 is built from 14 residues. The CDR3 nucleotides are TGTGCCAGCAGTTACGGTTTCAGAAACACTGAAGCTTTCTTT. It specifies CASSYGFRNTEAFF.

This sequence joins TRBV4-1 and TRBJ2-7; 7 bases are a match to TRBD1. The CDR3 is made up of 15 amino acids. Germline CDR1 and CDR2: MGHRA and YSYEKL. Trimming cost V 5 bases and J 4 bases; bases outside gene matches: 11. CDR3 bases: TGCGCCAGCAGCAAGGCAGGTCAGGGGGTGTACGAGCAGTACTTC. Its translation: CASSKAGQGVYEQYF.

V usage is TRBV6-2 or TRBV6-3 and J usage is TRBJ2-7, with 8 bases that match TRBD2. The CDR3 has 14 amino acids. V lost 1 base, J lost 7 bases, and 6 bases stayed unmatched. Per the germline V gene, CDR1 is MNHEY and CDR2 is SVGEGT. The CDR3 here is CASSYYRLAREQYF. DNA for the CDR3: TGTGCCAGCAGTTACTACAGACTAGCGCGAGAGCAGTACTTC.

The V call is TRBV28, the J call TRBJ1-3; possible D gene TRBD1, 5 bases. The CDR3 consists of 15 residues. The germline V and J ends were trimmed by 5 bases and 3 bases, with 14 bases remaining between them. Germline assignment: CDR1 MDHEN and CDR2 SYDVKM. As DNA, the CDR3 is TGTGCCAGCAGTACGACGGGAGACAGTGGAAACACCATATATTTT. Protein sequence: CASSTTGDSGNTIYF.

As DNA, the CDR3 is TGCGCCAGCAGCGTTGACAGCCTCGGAGTGAAAAAACTGTTTTTT. It codes for CASSVDSLGVKKLFF. The genes are TRBV4-1 and TRBJ1-4, with D possibly matching TRBD1 (5 bases). Per germline, CDR1 MGHRA and CDR2 YSYEKL. The CDR3 consists of 15 residues. V was cut by 5 bases and J by 9 bases, with 19 bases left in between.

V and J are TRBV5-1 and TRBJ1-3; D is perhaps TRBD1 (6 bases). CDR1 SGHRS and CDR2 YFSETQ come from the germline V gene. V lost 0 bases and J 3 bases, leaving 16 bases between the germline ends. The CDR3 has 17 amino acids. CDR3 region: CASSLAPSTGGGNTIYF. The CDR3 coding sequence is TGCGCCAGCAGCTTGGCCCCTTCGACAGGAGGTGGAAACACCATATATTTT.

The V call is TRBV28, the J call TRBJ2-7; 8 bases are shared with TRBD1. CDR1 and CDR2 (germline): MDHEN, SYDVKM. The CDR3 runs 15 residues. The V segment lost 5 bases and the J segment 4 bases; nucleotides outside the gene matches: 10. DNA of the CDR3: TGTGCCAGCAGTCCGGCAGGGGGCTCGAGGTACGAGCAGTACTTC. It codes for CASSPAGGSRYEQYF.

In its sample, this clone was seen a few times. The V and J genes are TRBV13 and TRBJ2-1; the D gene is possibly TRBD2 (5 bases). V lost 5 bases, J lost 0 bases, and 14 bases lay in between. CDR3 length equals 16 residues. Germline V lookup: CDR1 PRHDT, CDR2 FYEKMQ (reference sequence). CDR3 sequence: CASSRPRGSSYNEQFF. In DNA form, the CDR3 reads TGTGCCAGCAGCAGGCCTAGAGGGAGCTCCTACAATGAGCAGTTCTTC.

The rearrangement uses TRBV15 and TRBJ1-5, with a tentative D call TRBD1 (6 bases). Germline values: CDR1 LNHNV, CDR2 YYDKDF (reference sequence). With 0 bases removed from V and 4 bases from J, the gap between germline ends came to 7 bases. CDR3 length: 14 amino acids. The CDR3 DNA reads TGTGCCACCAGCAGAGAACAGGGAAATCAGCCCCAGCATTTT. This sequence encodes CATSREQGNQPQHF.

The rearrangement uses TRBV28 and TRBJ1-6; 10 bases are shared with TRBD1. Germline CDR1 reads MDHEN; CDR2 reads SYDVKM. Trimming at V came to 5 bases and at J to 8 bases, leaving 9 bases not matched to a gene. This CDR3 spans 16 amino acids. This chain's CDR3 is CASSDPGQGFYSPLHF. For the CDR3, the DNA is TGTGCCAGCAGTGATCCGGGACAGGGGTTCTATTCACCCCTCCACTTT.

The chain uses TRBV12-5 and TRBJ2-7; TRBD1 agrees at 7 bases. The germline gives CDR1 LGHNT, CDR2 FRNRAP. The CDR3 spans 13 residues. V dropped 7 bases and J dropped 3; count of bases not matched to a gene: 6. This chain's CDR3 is CASAGRQGYEQYF. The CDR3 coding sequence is TGTGCTAGTGCCGGAAGACAGGGCTACGAGCAGTACTTC.

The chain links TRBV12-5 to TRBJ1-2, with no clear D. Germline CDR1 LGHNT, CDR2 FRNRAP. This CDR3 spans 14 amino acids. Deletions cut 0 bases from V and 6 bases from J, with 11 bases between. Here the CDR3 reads CASGLVTATNGYTF. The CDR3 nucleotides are TGTGCTAGTGGTTTGGTAACTGCTACGAATGGCTACACCTTC.

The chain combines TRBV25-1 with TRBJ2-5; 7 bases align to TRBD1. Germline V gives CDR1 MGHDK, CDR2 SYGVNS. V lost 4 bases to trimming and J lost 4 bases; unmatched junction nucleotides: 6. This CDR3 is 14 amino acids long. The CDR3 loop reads CASSAATGLETQYF. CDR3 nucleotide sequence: TGTGCCAGCAGTGCGGCGACAGGGTTAGAGACCCAGTACTTC.

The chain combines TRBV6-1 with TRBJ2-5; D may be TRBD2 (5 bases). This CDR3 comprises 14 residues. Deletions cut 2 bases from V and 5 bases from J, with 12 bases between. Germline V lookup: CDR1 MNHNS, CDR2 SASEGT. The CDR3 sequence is CASSERRRAETQYF. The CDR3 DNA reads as TGTGCCAGCAGTGAAAGGCGGCGGGCCGAGACCCAGTACTTC.

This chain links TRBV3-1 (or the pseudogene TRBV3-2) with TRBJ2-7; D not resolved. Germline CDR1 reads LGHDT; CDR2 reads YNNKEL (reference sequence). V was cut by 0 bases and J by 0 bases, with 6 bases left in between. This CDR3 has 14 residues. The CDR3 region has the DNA TGTGCCAGCAGCCAAGAACAGTTCTCCTACGAGCAGTACTTC. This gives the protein CASSQEQFSYEQYF.

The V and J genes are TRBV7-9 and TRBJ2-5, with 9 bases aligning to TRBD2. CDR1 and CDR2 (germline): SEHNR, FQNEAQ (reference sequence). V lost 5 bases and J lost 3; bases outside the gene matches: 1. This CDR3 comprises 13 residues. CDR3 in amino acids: CASSASGEETQYF. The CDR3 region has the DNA TGTGCCAGCAGCGCTAGCGGGGAAGAGACCCAGTACTTC.

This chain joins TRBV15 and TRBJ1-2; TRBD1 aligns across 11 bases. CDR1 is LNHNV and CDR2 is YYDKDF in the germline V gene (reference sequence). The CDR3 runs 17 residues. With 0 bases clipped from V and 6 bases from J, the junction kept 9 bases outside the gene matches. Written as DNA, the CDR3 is TGTGCCACCAGCAGAGATCCTAGGTTGGGACAGGGGGATGGCTACACCTTC. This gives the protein CATSRDPRLGQGDGYTF.